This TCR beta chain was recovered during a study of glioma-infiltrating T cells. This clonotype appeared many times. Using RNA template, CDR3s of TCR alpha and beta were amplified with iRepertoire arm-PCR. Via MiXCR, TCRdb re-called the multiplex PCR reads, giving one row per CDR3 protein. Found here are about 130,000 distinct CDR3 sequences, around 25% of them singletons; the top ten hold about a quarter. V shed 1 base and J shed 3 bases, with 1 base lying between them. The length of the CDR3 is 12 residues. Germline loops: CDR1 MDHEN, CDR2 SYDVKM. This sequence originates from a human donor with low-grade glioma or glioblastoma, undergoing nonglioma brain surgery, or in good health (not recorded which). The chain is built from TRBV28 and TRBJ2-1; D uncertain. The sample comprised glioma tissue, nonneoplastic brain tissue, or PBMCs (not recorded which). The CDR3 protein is CASSLYYNEQFF. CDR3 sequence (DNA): TGTGCCAGCAGTTTATACTACAATGAGCAGTTCTTC.